This is a list of T cell receptor beta chains from one sample in a study of T cell repertoires in cytomegalovirus infection. TCRdb called the reads again in MiXCR, with one record for every CDR3 protein. The sample yields around 740,000 distinct CDR3 sequences, 35% seen once. Sequenced: PBMCs. These receptors were obtained from a human donor in good health (CMV status not recorded). Some clones in this sample may be carry-over from other donors' samples. Both conserved end residues are part of each CDR3. Fields, in order: D gene, clone size, V gene, J gene, CDR3 protein, CDR3 DNA. The D gene is left open where the match is weak. Some rows have no size entry. The others give once, few or many, or a class for an expanded clone.

d_gene: NA; abundance: NA; v_gene: TRBV7-2; j_gene: TRBJ1-2; CDR3aa: CASSLRADLNYGYTF; CDR3nt: TGTGCCAGCAGCTTAAGGGCAGATCTCAACTATGGCTACACCTTC
d_gene: TRBD2; abundance: few; v_gene: TRBV20-1; j_gene: TRBJ2-5; CDR3aa: CSAAGTSGRVAQYF; CDR3nt: TGCAGTGCTGCCGGGACTAGCGGGAGGGTGGCCCAGTACTTC
d_gene: NA; abundance: few; v_gene: TRBV20-1; j_gene: TRBJ1-1; CDR3aa: CSARSGPNTEAFF; CDR3nt: TGCAGTGCTAGATCGGGACCGAACACTGAAGCTTTCTTT
d_gene: NA; abundance: few; v_gene: TRBV5-5; j_gene: TRBJ2-7; CDR3aa: CASSSFPTEVYEQYF; CDR3nt: TGTGCCAGCAGCTCATTTCCGACAGAAGTCTACGAGCAGTACTTC
d_gene: TRBD1; abundance: few; v_gene: TRBV27; j_gene: TRBJ1-5; CDR3aa: CASRTTGGNQPQHF; CDR3nt: TGTGCCAGCAGGACGACAGGGGGGAATCAGCCCCAGCATTTT
d_gene: NA; abundance: NA; v_gene: TRBV14; j_gene: TRBJ2-6; CDR3aa: CASSIPSSGANVLTF; CDR3nt: TGTGCCAGCAGCATACCCAGCTCTGGGGCCAACGTCCTGACTTTC
d_gene: TRBD1; abundance: NA; v_gene: TRBV5-6; j_gene: TRBJ2-5; CDR3aa: CASSLPGQRKETQYF; CDR3nt: TGTGCCAGCAGCTTGCCGGGACAGAGAAAAGAGACCCAGTACTTC
d_gene: NA; abundance: NA; v_gene: TRBV25-1; j_gene: TRBJ2-7; CDR3aa: CASSELSGTHYEQYF; CDR3nt: TGTGCCAGCAGTGAACTTAGCGGTACCCACTACGAGCAGTACTTC
d_gene: NA; abundance: NA; v_gene: TRBV20-1; j_gene: TRBJ1-2; CDR3aa: CSAPDGNYGYTF; CDR3nt: TGCAGTGCGCCGGACGGTAACTATGGCTACACCTTC
d_gene: NA; abundance: NA; v_gene: TRBV29-1; j_gene: TRBJ2-4; CDR3aa: CSVVEGAKNIQYF; CDR3nt: TGCAGCGTTGTAGAAGGAGCCAAAAACATTCAGTACTTC
d_gene: TRBD2; abundance: NA; v_gene: TRBV7-2; j_gene: TRBJ2-6; CDR3aa: CASSFLAGGSGSNVLTF; CDR3nt: TGTGCCAGCAGCTTCCTAGCGGGAGGCTCTGGGTCCAACGTCCTGACTTTC
d_gene: TRBD1; abundance: few; v_gene: TRBV7-9; j_gene: TRBJ2-2; CDR3aa: CASSATGTRTGELFF; CDR3nt: TGTGCCAGCAGCGCGACAGGGACCCGCACCGGGGAGCTGTTTTTT
d_gene: NA; abundance: NA; v_gene: TRBV6-1; j_gene: TRBJ2-1; CDR3aa: CAAASWSSYNERFF; CDR3nt: TGTGCGGCCGCTAGCTGGAGCTCCTACAATGAGCGGTTCTTC
d_gene: TRBD1; abundance: many; v_gene: TRBV7-2; j_gene: TRBJ1-2; CDR3aa: CASSPDRNYGYTF; CDR3nt: TGTGCCAGCAGCCCGGACAGGAACTATGGCTACACCTTC
d_gene: NA; abundance: few; v_gene: TRBV28; j_gene: TRBJ2-7; CDR3aa: CASSFLDFTGSYEQYF; CDR3nt: TGTGCCAGCAGTTTCCTCGACTTTACCGGCTCCTACGAGCAGTACTTC
d_gene: TRBD1; abundance: many; v_gene: TRBV20-1; j_gene: TRBJ1-2; CDR3aa: CSAALKGQGHGYTF; CDR3nt: TGCAGTGCTGCACTGAAGGGACAGGGGCATGGCTACACCTTC
d_gene: TRBD1; abundance: many; v_gene: TRBV7-9; j_gene: TRBJ1-5; CDR3aa: CASSYAGTGGQPQHF; CDR3nt: TGTGCCAGCAGCTACGCCGGGACAGGAGGTCAGCCCCAGCATTTT
d_gene: NA; abundance: NA; v_gene: TRBV19; j_gene: TRBJ2-1; CDR3aa: CASSITFTGFPYNEQFF; CDR3nt: TGTGCCAGTAGTATAACCTTCACAGGGTTCCCCTACAATGAGCAGTTCTTC
d_gene: TRBD2; abundance: NA; v_gene: TRBV7-2; j_gene: TRBJ2-3; CDR3aa: CASSFRTSGITSSTDTQYF; CDR3nt: TGTGCCAGCAGCTTCAGGACTAGCGGAATTACGTCTAGCACAGATACGCAGTATTTT
d_gene: NA; abundance: NA; v_gene: TRBV14; j_gene: TRBJ2-1; CDR3aa: CASKKTGRQNEQFF; CDR3nt: TGTGCCAGCAAAAAGACGGGACGCCAGAATGAGCAGTTCTTC
d_gene: NA; abundance: few; v_gene: TRBV7-4; j_gene: TRBJ1-1; CDR3aa: CASSFLSADEAFF; CDR3nt: TGTGCCAGCAGCTTTCTTAGTGCTGATGAAGCTTTCTTT
d_gene: NA; abundance: NA; v_gene: TRBV27; j_gene: TRBJ1-5; CDR3aa: CASSLRSGSNQPQHF; CDR3nt: TGTGCCAGCAGTTTACGCTCCGGGAGCAATCAGCCCCAGCATTTT
d_gene: NA; abundance: NA; v_gene: TRBV7-9; j_gene: TRBJ1-2; CDR3aa: CASSPIFGDGQYGYTF; CDR3nt: TGTGCCAGCAGCCCAATATTCGGGGACGGCCAATATGGCTACACCTTC
d_gene: NA; abundance: NA; v_gene: TRBV27; j_gene: TRBJ1-2; CDR3aa: CASRGGGLHNGYTF; CDR3nt: TGTGCCAGCAGAGGGGGGGGGTTGCACAATGGCTACACCTTC
d_gene: NA; abundance: NA; v_gene: TRBV27; j_gene: TRBJ1-2; CDR3aa: CASAPWCRVDYGYTF; CDR3nt: TGTGCCAGCGCCCCCTGGTGCAGGGTCGACTATGGCTACACCTTC
d_gene: NA; abundance: NA; v_gene: TRBV19; j_gene: TRBJ1-5; CDR3aa: CASKIRNRINQPQHF; CDR3nt: TGTGCCAGTAAAATCCGGAACAGAATAAATCAGCCCCAGCATTTT
d_gene: NA; abundance: NA; v_gene: TRBV7-2; j_gene: TRBJ1-2; CDR3aa: CAPRLGQNYCYTF; CDR3nt: TGTGCTCCCCGACTTGGACAGAACTATTGCTACACCTTC
d_gene: TRBD1; abundance: NA; v_gene: TRBV20-1; j_gene: TRBJ1-1; CDR3aa: CSARGQGWTEAFF; CDR3nt: TGCAGTGCTAGGGGACAGGGCTGGACTGAAGCTTTCTTT
d_gene: NA; abundance: many; v_gene: TRBV7-2; j_gene: TRBJ2-7; CDR3aa: CASSPGLGGSYEQYF; CDR3nt: TGTGCCAGCAGCCCCGGACTAGGGGGGTCCTACGAGCAGTACTTC
d_gene: NA; abundance: NA; v_gene: TRBV19; j_gene: TRBJ1-1; CDR3aa: CASTSPSDGMNTEAFF; CDR3nt: TGTGCCAGTACCTCACCCTCGGACGGAATGAACACTGAAGCTTTCTTT
d_gene: NA; abundance: few; v_gene: TRBV20-1; j_gene: TRBJ2-7; CDR3aa: CSARGQVRRPGSYEQYF; CDR3nt: TGCAGTGCTAGAGGACAGGTTCGGAGGCCAGGATCCTACGAGCAGTACTTC
d_gene: NA; abundance: few; v_gene: TRBV7-8; j_gene: TRBJ1-5; CDR3aa: CASSSSRAGQPQHF; CDR3nt: TGTGCCAGCAGCTCGTCTAGGGCCGGTCAGCCCCAGCATTTT
d_gene: NA; abundance: many; v_gene: TRBV7-6; j_gene: TRBJ2-5; CDR3aa: CASSLVGSQETQYF; CDR3nt: TGTGCCAGCAGCTTAGTGGGCAGCCAAGAGACCCAGTACTTC
d_gene: NA; abundance: NA; v_gene: TRBV4-1; j_gene: TRBJ1-4; CDR3aa: CASSPEPGRTSENLFF; CDR3nt: TGCGCCAGCAGCCCCGAACCAGGGAGGACGAGTGAAAACCTGTTTTTT
d_gene: TRBD2; abundance: few; v_gene: TRBV6-6; j_gene: TRBJ2-3; CDR3aa: CASSSPSGTSTDTQYF; CDR3nt: TGTGCCAGCAGTTCCCCTAGCGGGACCAGCACAGATACGCAGTATTTT
d_gene: NA; abundance: NA; v_gene: TRBV9; j_gene: TRBJ2-1; CDR3aa: CASSGSTGAPSSSYNEQFF; CDR3nt: TGTGCCAGCAGCGGGTCGACAGGAGCCCCGTCAAGCTCCTACAATGAGCAGTTCTTC
d_gene: NA; abundance: few; v_gene: TRBV20-1; j_gene: TRBJ1-5; CDR3aa: CSASSGYSNQPQHF; CDR3nt: TGCAGTGCTAGCTCGGGGTATAGCAATCAGCCCCAGCATTTT
d_gene: NA; abundance: few; v_gene: TRBV28; j_gene: TRBJ1-4; CDR3aa: CASSPHPDKGLFF; CDR3nt: TGTGCCAGCAGTCCTCACCCCGACAAGGGACTGTTTTTT
d_gene: NA; abundance: NA; v_gene: TRBV7-2; j_gene: TRBJ2-5; CDR3aa: CASSLVRQQETQYF; CDR3nt: TGTGCCAGCAGCTTAGTCCGGCAGCAAGAGACCCAGTACTTC
d_gene: TRBD2; abundance: NA; v_gene: TRBV20-1; j_gene: TRBJ2-5; CDR3aa: CSGGLAGETQYF; CDR3nt: TGCAGTGGGGGACTAGCGGGAGAGACCCAGTACTTC
d_gene: TRBD1; abundance: NA; v_gene: TRBV20-1; j_gene: TRBJ2-1; CDR3aa: CSAGKGQGAFNEQFF; CDR3nt: TGCAGTGCTGGTAAAGGACAGGGAGCCTTCAATGAGCAGTTCTTC
d_gene: NA; abundance: many; v_gene: TRBV7-8; j_gene: TRBJ1-1; CDR3aa: CASRQDTEAFF; CDR3nt: TGTGCCAGCAGGCAGGACACTGAAGCTTTCTTT
d_gene: TRBD2; abundance: NA; v_gene: TRBV6-5; j_gene: TRBJ2-3; CDR3aa: CASSYGGGNTDTQYF; CDR3nt: TGTGCCAGCAGTTACGGCGGGGGAAACACAGATACGCAGTATTTT
d_gene: NA; abundance: NA; v_gene: TRBV19; j_gene: TRBJ2-2; CDR3aa: CASSIFRDTGELFF; CDR3nt: TGTGCCAGTAGTATATTTAGGGACACCGGGGAGCTGTTTTTT
d_gene: NA; abundance: NA; v_gene: TRBV28; j_gene: TRBJ2-7; CDR3aa: CASGRQLIEQYF; CDR3nt: TGTGCCAGCGGAAGACAACTTATAGAGCAGTACTTC
d_gene: NA; abundance: many; v_gene: TRBV12-3/TRBV12-4; j_gene: TRBJ1-3; CDR3aa: CATTQNSGNTIYF; CDR3nt: TGTGCCACTACACAGAACTCTGGAAACACCATATATTTT
d_gene: TRBD1; abundance: NA; v_gene: TRBV19; j_gene: TRBJ2-2; CDR3aa: CASNHGQGWTGELFF; CDR3nt: TGTGCCAGTAACCACGGACAGGGGTGGACCGGGGAGCTGTTTTTT
d_gene: NA; abundance: few; v_gene: TRBV3-1; j_gene: TRBJ1-1; CDR3aa: CASSQAGEGGTEAFF; CDR3nt: TGTGCCAGCAGCCAAGCAGGGGAGGGGGGGACTGAAGCTTTCTTT
d_gene: TRBD1; abundance: few; v_gene: TRBV12-3/TRBV12-4; j_gene: TRBJ1-2; CDR3aa: CASSPDRGQFGGYTF; CDR3nt: TGTGCCAGCAGCCCTGACAGGGGGCAGTTTGGTGGCTACACCTTC
d_gene: NA; abundance: NA; v_gene: TRBV5-1; j_gene: TRBJ1-4; CDR3aa: CASSLRPGGEKLFF; CDR3nt: TGCGCCAGCAGCTTGCGGCCGGGTGGTGAAAAACTGTTTTTT
d_gene: TRBD1; abundance: NA; v_gene: TRBV6-1; j_gene: TRBJ1-3; CDR3aa: CASVGQRLVSGNTIYF; CDR3nt: TGTGCCAGCGTGGGACAGCGACTCGTTTCTGGAAACACCATATATTTT
d_gene: NA; abundance: NA; v_gene: TRBV5-1; j_gene: TRBJ1-4; CDR3aa: CASSPGTAGEKLFF; CDR3nt: TGCGCCAGCAGCCCCGGGACGGCGGGTGAAAAACTGTTTTTT
d_gene: NA; abundance: few; v_gene: TRBV6-6; j_gene: TRBJ2-2; CDR3aa: CASNPTGNGELFF; CDR3nt: TGTGCCAGCAATCCAACAGGGAACGGGGAGCTGTTTTTT
d_gene: TRBD2; abundance: many; v_gene: TRBV19; j_gene: TRBJ2-1; CDR3aa: CASRLVAGNNEQFF; CDR3nt: TGTGCCAGTCGGCTGGTAGCGGGGAACAATGAGCAGTTCTTC
d_gene: NA; abundance: NA; v_gene: TRBV24-1; j_gene: TRBJ2-1; CDR3aa: CATSRQDHSMDEQFF; CDR3nt: TGTGCCACCAGCCGACAGGACCACTCTATGGATGAGCAGTTCTTC
d_gene: NA; abundance: NA; v_gene: TRBV30; j_gene: TRBJ2-1; CDR3aa: CAWSNTGGRLRFF; CDR3nt: TGTGCCTGGAGTAATACGGGGGGCCGACTCAGATTCTTC
d_gene: NA; abundance: NA; v_gene: TRBV14; j_gene: TRBJ1-4; CDR3aa: CASSQVFGRRGNEKLFF; CDR3nt: TGTGCCAGCAGCCAAGTTTTCGGCAGAAGGGGTAATGAAAAACTGTTTTTT